Listed here are 2 T cell receptor beta chains from one sample, sequenced in a study of technical replicates of blood from four donors (dated by TCRdb to the late 2010s). Libraries were made using the immunoSEQ multiplex PCR assay. Held by TCRdb, this immuneACCESS table contains in-frame sequences only and omits some clones. Under half of the omission traces to an unresolved V gene where checked; the cause of the rest is unknown. This sample comprises over 80,000 clones, roughly 96% of them detected only once. The top ten clonotypes cover approximately 0.38% of the sample. Sequencing was performed on T cells isolated from PBMCs. These receptors came from a human donor in good health.

Comment on this clone: The junction differs from germline at one of its ends, possibly a read error. This sequence joins TRBV7-9 and TRBJ2-5; D gene unclear. Germline assignment: CDR1 SEHNR and CDR2 FQNEAQ (reference sequence). There are 10 residues in the CDR3. This chain's CDR3 is CAVSSQAHHF. CDR3 coding DNA: TGTGCCGTCAGCTCCCAGGCCCACCACTTC. Combining the CDR3 with reference TRBV7-9 and TRBJ2-5 gives the whole variable domain DTGVSQNPRHKITKRGQNVTFRCDPISEHNRLYWYRQTLGQGPEFLTYFQNEAQLEKSRLLSDRFSAERPKGSFSTLEIQRTEQGDSAMYLCAVSSQAHHFGPGTRLLVL.

The genes are TRBV19 and TRBJ2-7; TRBD2 matches at 9 bases. This CDR3 has 14 residues. Losses at the gene ends were 5 bases for V and 3 bases for J; bases not matched to a gene: 5. Germline V lookup: CDR1 LNHDA, CDR2 SQIVND (reference sequence). The CDR3 here is CASSPGLAYYEQYF. Here the CDR3 DNA reads TGTGCCAGTAGTCCCGGACTAGCGTACTACGAGCAGTACTTC.